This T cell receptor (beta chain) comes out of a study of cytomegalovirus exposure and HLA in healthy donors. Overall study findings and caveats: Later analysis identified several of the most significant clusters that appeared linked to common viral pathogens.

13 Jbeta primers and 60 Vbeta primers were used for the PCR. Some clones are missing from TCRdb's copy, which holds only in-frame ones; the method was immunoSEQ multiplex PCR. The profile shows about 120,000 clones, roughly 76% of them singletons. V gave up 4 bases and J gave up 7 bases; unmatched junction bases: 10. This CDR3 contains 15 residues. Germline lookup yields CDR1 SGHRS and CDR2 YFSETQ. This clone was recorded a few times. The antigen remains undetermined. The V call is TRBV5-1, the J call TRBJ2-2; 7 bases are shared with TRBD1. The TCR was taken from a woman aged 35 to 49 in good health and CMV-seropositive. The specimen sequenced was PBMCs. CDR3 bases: TGCGCCAGCAGCCTCCGGACAGGTGAAATCGGGGAGCTGTTTTTT. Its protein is CASSLRTGEIGELFF. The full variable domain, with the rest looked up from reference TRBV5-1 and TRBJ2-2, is KAGVTQTPRYLIKTRGQQVTLSCSPISGHRSVSWYQQTPGQGLQFLFEYFSETQRNKGNFPGRFSGRQFSNSRSEMNVSTLELGDSALYLCASSLRTGEIGELFFGEGSRLTVL.